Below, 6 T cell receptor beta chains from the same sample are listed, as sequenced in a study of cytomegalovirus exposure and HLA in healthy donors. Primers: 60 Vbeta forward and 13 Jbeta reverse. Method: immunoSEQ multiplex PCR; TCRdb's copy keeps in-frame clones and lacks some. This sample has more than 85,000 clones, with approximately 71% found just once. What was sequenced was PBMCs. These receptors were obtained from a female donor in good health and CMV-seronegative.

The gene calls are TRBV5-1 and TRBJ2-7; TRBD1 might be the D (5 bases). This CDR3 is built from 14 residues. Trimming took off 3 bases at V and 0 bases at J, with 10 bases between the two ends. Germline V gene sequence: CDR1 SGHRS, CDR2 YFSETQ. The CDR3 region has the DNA TGCGCCAGCAGCTCGACAGTTTCCTCCTACGAGCAGTACTTC. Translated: CASSSTVSSYEQYF.

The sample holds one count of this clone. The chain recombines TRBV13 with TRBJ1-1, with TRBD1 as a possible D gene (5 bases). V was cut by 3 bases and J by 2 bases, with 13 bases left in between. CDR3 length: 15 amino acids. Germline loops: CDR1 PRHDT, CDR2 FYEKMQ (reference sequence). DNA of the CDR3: TGTGCCAGCAGCTTGCCCATCAGGGCTAACACTGAAGCTTTCTTT. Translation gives CASSLPIRANTEAFF.

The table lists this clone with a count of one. As DNA, the CDR3 is TGTGCCAGCAGGCTAGCGCCGGGGCATCTGAACACTGAAGCTTTCTTT. Protein: CASRLAPGHLNTEAFF. This chain connects TRBV7-3 to TRBJ1-1; a weak D match, TRBD1 (5 bases). The CDR3 consists of 16 residues. Trimming removed 6 bases from V and 0 bases from J, with 17 bases in between. Germline lookup yields CDR1 SGHTA and CDR2 FQGTGA.

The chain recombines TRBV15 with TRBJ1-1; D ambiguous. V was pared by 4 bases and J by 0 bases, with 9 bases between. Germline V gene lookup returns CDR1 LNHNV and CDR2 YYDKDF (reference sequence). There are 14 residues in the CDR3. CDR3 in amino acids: CATSIIPVNTEAFF. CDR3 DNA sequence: TGTGCCACCAGCATAATTCCGGTGAACACTGAAGCTTTCTTT.

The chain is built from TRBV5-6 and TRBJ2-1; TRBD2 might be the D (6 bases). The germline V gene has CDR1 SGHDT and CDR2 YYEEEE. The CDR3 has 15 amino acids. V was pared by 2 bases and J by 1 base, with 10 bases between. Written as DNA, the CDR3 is TGTGCCAGCAGCTTCCCGGGAGATTCCTACAATGAGCAGTTCTTC. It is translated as CASSFPGDSYNEQFF.

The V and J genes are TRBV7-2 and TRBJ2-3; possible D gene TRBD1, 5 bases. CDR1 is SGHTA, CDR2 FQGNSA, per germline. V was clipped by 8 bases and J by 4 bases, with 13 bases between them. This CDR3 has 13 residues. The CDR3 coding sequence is TGTGCCAGCGTCGGGTTCAGGGCAGATACGCAGTATTTT. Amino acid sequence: CASVGFRADTQYF.